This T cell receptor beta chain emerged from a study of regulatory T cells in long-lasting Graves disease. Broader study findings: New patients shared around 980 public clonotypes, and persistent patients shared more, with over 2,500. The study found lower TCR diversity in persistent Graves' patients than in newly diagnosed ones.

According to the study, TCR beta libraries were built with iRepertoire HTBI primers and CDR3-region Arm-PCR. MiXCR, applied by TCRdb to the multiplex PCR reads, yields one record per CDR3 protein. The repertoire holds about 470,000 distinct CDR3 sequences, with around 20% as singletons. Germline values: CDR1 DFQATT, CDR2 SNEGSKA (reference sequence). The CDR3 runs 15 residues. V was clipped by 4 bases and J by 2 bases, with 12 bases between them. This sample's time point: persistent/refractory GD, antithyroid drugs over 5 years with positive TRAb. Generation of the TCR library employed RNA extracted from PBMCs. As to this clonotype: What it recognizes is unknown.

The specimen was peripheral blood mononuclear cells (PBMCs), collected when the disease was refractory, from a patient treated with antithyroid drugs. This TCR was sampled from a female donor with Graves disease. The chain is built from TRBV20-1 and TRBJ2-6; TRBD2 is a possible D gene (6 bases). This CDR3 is CSAIIGGTGANVLTF. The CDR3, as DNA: TGCAGTGCTATCATCGGGGGTACTGGGGCCAACGTCCTGACTTTC.